The 2 T cell receptor beta chains listed next were all sequenced from one sample in a study of T cells after yellow fever vaccination. TCRdb ran MiXCR on the 5' RACE reads and lists one entry per CDR3 protein. The table has around 350,000 distinct CDR3 sequences, roughly 6.2% seen once. The source material was PBMCs, sampled 5 days after the yellow fever booster vaccination. These receptors all stem from a man aged 30-40 years who received the YFV17D yellow fever vaccine.

This clonotype appeared many times. The genes are TRBV20-1 and TRBJ2-3, with D possibly TRBD2 on 5 matching bases. Germline loops: CDR1 DFQATT, CDR2 SNEGSKA (reference sequence). V dropped 2 bases and J dropped 4 bases, with 13 bases sitting between them. This CDR3 spans 14 amino acids. CDR3: CSARSLLASDTQYF. Written as DNA, the CDR3 is TGCAGTGCTAGAAGTTTGCTAGCTTCAGATACGCAGTATTTT.

This clonotype was observed a handful of times. The gene calls are TRBV3-1 and TRBJ1-1; 7 nucleotides agree with TRBD1. V shed 4 bases and J 1 base; nucleotides not matched to a gene: 6. The CDR3 contains 15 residues. Looked up from germline, CDR1 is LGHDT and CDR2 is YNNKEL (reference sequence). The CDR3 DNA is TGTGCCAGCAGCCCCATGACAGGGAGGAACACTGAAGCTTTCTTT. The encoded protein is CASSPMTGRNTEAFF.